These 27 T cell receptor beta chains were sequenced from one sample in a study of T cell responses to AZD1222 COVID-19 vaccine. The protocol was immunoSEQ multiplex PCR, while the TCRdb copy is restricted to in-frame clones and leaves out a portion. This table holds fewer than 200,000 clones, about 92% found once. Source: peripheral blood, taken on day 0 of MenACWY control vaccination. The receptors shown here come from an adult in good health.

V gene TRBV6-5 combines with J gene TRBJ1-2; no firm D call. Trimming removed 5 bases at V and 6 bases at J, with 13 bases between. CDR3 length: 13 residues. The germline CDR1 and CDR2 sequences are MNHEY and SVGAGI. This chain's CDR3 is CASSLTGSHGYTF. The CDR3 DNA follows: TGTGCCAGCAGTCTTACCGGGAGTCATGGCTACACCTTC.

CDR3 coding DNA: TGTGCCAGCAGTTGGACAGAACCACCAAATTCACCCCTCCACTTT. It specifies CASSWTEPPNSPLHF. The chain recombines TRBV6-6 with TRBJ1-6; D might be TRBD1 (6 bases). This CDR3 contains 15 residues. CDR1 and CDR2 (germline): MNHNY, SVGAGI (reference sequence). The V end was cut by 4 bases, the J end by 7 bases, with 14 bases between.

This chain joins TRBV14 and TRBJ1-4; D ambiguous. This CDR3 is 17 amino acids long. V was clipped by 4 bases and J by 3 bases, with 18 bases between them. CDR1 and CDR2 from the germline V gene are SGHDN and FVKESK. This chain's CDR3 is CASSPWGGNGANEKLFF. CDR3 coding DNA: TGTGCCAGCAGCCCCTGGGGAGGGAATGGGGCTAATGAAAAACTGTTTTTT. The whole variable domain, remainder taken from reference TRBV14 and TRBJ1-4, is EAGVTQFPSHSVIEKGQTVTLRCDPISGHDNLYWYRRVMGKEIKFLLHFVKESKQDESGMPNNRFLAERTGGTYSTLKVQPAELEDSGVYFCASSPWGGNGANEKLFFGSGTQLSVL.

The V call is TRBV19, the J call TRBJ1-1; no clear D. With 1 base removed from V and 3 bases from J, the gap between germline ends came to 18 bases. CDR3 size: 17 residues. The germline gives CDR1 LNHDA, CDR2 SQIVND (reference sequence). The CDR3 nucleotides read TGTGCCAGTAGTATAGTCCCCAGTTACGGGATGGACACTGAAGCTTTCTTT. This sequence encodes CASSIVPSYGMDTEAFF.

This clone was counted between two and nine times. The chain links TRBV2 to TRBJ1-5; 7 bases align to TRBD1. Per the germline V gene, CDR1 is SNHLY and CDR2 is FYNNEI. CDR3 size: 16 residues. The ends lost 3 bases at V and 7 bases at J; junction bases unmatched: 12. The CDR3 DNA reads as TGTGCCAGCAGTGACCCACAACAGGGGTTCCGGCAGCCCCAGCATTTT. Translating gives CASSDPQQGFRQPQHF.

The CDR3 nucleotides are TGCGCCAGCAGTCACCCCGTTGGTGGGGCCAACGTCCTGACTTTC. As protein: CASSHPVGGANVLTF. The chain couples TRBV23-1 to TRBJ2-6, with D hard to call. TRBV23-1 is treated as an ORF (open reading frame) with a function not yet certain. The CDR3 covers 15 residues. The V end lost 3 bases, the J end lost 3 bases, and 9 bases lay between the germline ends.

The rearrangement links TRBV24-1 to TRBJ2-7; TRBD1 matches 11 bases. The CDR3 is made up of 16 amino acids. The ends lost 2 bases at V and 4 bases at J; junction bases unmatched: 6. Per the germline V gene, CDR1 is KGHDR and CDR2 is SFDVKD. CDR3 in amino acids: CATSDSRTGGLYEQYF. The CDR3 DNA is TGTGCCACCAGTGATTCCCGGACAGGGGGCCTTTACGAGCAGTACTTC.

The rearrangement uses TRBV3-1 (or the pseudogene TRBV3-2) and TRBJ2-1; weak D call: TRBD2 (6 bases). CDR1 is LGHDT, CDR2 YNNKEL, per germline (reference sequence). V was clipped by 4 bases and J by 4 bases, with 11 bases between them. The CDR3 loop spans 14 amino acids. The CDR3 region is CASSPGEQYNEQFF. CDR3 sequence (DNA): TGTGCCAGCAGCCCGGGGGAACAGTACAATGAGCAGTTCTTC.

This rearrangement joins TRBV25-1 to TRBJ1-2; 7 bases align to TRBD1. The CDR3 spans 15 residues. Losses at the gene ends were 3 bases for V and 8 bases for J; bases not matched to a gene: 12. Germline V gene lookup returns CDR1 MGHDK and CDR2 SYGVNS. CDR3 DNA sequence: TGTGCCAGCAGTGATCAACAGGGGTCCTTGGGGGGCTACACCTTC. Translation gives CASSDQQGSLGGYTF.

The rearrangement uses TRBV10-3 and TRBJ2-2; TRBD2 agrees at 11 bases. This CDR3 is built from 16 residues. V gave up 0 bases and J gave up 5 bases; unmatched junction bases: 2. Germline assignment: CDR1 ENHRY and CDR2 SYGVKD. The CDR3 DNA is TGTGCCATCAGTGAGTCGCCTAGCGGGAGGACCGGGGAGCTGTTTTTT. Translating gives CAISESPSGRTGELFF.

The chain uses TRBV7-9 and TRBJ1-1; 8 bases match TRBD1. J was trimmed by 1 base and V by 5 bases; bases with no gene match: 6. CDR1 is SEHNR, CDR2 FQNEAQ, per germline (reference sequence). The CDR3 length is 15 residues. CDR3 in DNA: TGTGCCAGCAGCCCGGACAGGGCACCGAACACTGAAGCTTTCTTT. Its translation: CASSPDRAPNTEAFF. Using reference TRBV7-9 and TRBJ1-1 for the parts outside the CDR3, the full variable domain is DTGVSQNPRHKITKRGQNVTFRCDPISEHNRLYWYRQTLGQGPEFLTYFQNEAQLEKSRLLSDRFSAERPKGSFSTLEIQRTEQGDSAMYLCASSPDRAPNTEAFFGQGTRLTVV.

The chain joins TRBV6-2 or TRBV6-3 to TRBJ2-1; D call uncertain. Trimming cost V 2 bases and J 3 bases, with 5 bases left between them. Germline V lookup: CDR1 MNHEY, CDR2 SVGEGT. CDR3 length: 13 residues. The CDR3 region has the DNA TGTGCCAGCAGTTACAGGGTCTACAATGAGCAGTTCTTC. It yields the protein CASSYRVYNEQFF.

The genes are TRBV30 and TRBJ1-2; no clear D. Per germline, CDR1 GTSNPN and CDR2 SVGIG (reference sequence). The V and J ends lost 4 bases and 4 bases respectively, with 16 bases between them. The CDR3 spans 14 residues. CDR3 region: CAWTPGASSYGYTF. CDR3 bases: TGTGCCTGGACGCCCGGCGCGAGTAGCTATGGCTACACCTTC.

This clone was seen a handful of times. This chain links TRBV28 with TRBJ1-2; D call uncertain. Germline CDR1 and CDR2: MDHEN and SYDVKM. V lost 6 bases and J lost 0, with 23 bases in between. The CDR3 has 18 amino acids. The CDR3 reads CASRFTNGLTASNYGYTF. The CDR3 DNA is TGTGCCAGCAGATTTACTAATGGGTTAACGGCCTCTAACTATGGCTACACCTTC.

The chain recombines TRBV10-3 with TRBJ1-1; D call uncertain. Per germline, CDR1 ENHRY and CDR2 SYGVKD. This CDR3 is 13 amino acids long. Trimming pared 6 bases from V and 1 base from J, leaving 9 bases between. DNA of the CDR3: TGTGCCATCAGCTATGGAGGGAACACTGAAGCTTTCTTT. It specifies CAISYGGNTEAFF.

This chain links TRBV5-3 with TRBJ1-5; D call uncertain. TRBV5-3 is an ORF for which the function is uncertain. Trimming pared 1 base from V and 0 bases from J, leaving 11 bases between. CDR3 length equals 16 residues. CDR3 coding DNA: TGTGCCAGAAGCTTGATCAGCTCCTATAGCAATCAGCCCCAGCATTTT. Translated, it gives CARSLISSYSNQPQHF.

The V call is TRBV10-3, the J call TRBJ1-2, with 9 nucleotides matching TRBD1. CDR3 length: 16 residues. With 4 bases clipped from V and 2 bases from J, the junction kept 8 bases outside the gene matches. From germline, CDR1 is ENHRY and CDR2 SYGVKD. The CDR3: CAISAGQGLLNYGYTF. CDR3 bases: TGTGCCATCAGTGCAGGACAGGGGCTCTTGAACTATGGCTACACCTTC.

The chain uses TRBV3-1 (or the pseudogene TRBV3-2) and TRBJ1-4; D gene uncertain. CDR1 is LGHDT, CDR2 YNNKEL, per germline (reference sequence). Between the trimmed V and J ends, which lost 1 base and 7 bases, there was a span of 13 bases. The CDR3 spans 15 residues. The CDR3 is CASSQGRGWGEKLFF. The CDR3 DNA reads as TGTGCCAGCAGCCAAGGCCGAGGATGGGGTGAAAAACTGTTTTTT.

The chain combines TRBV30 with TRBJ2-1; D uncertain. V lost 2 bases and J lost 5, with 4 bases in between. Germline CDR1 reads GTSNPN; CDR2 reads SVGIG (reference sequence). The CDR3 is 11 amino acids. The chain's CDR3 is CAWSQNNEQFF. CDR3 in DNA: TGTGCCTGGAGTCAAAACAATGAGCAGTTCTTC.

The chain couples TRBV28 to TRBJ1-5; weak D call: TRBD1 (5 bases). The CDR3 length is 15 residues. With 6 bases removed from V and 2 bases from J, the gap between germline ends came to 14 bases. Germline CDR1 and CDR2: MDHEN and SYDVKM. CDR3 sequence: CASSLFLGGNQPQHF. The DNA of the CDR3 is TGTGCCAGCAGCCTGTTTTTGGGGGGCAATCAGCCCCAGCATTTT.

The chain has TRBV7-9 and TRBJ2-7; D uncertain. The CDR3 covers 13 residues. CDR1 is SEHNR and CDR2 is FQNEAQ in the germline V gene (reference sequence). V was cut by 4 bases and J by 6 bases, with 13 bases left in between. The CDR3 spells CASSSLAVGEQYF. DNA for the CDR3: TGTGCCAGCAGCTCCCTGGCGGTCGGCGAGCAGTACTTC.

The rearrangement uses TRBV10-3 and TRBJ1-4; 7 positions match TRBD1. The germline gives CDR1 ENHRY, CDR2 SYGVKD. J gave up 4 bases and V 4 bases, and 3 bases lay outside the gene matches. This CDR3 spans 14 amino acids. The CDR3 is CAISGGQLNEKLFF. The CDR3 nucleotides are TGTGCCATCAGTGGGGGACAGCTTAATGAAAAACTGTTTTTT.

CDR3 nucleotides: TGCGCCAGCAGCCCCTCAGGAGCTAACGGAAACACCATATATTTT. Translating it yields CASSPSGANGNTIYF. The chain employs TRBV5-1 and TRBJ1-3; D is uncertain. V dropped 4 bases and J dropped 4 bases, with 15 bases sitting between them. The CDR3 consists of 15 residues. Germline-derived CDR1 and CDR2 are SGHRS and YFSETQ.

This chain links TRBV5-1 with TRBJ2-3; 12 bases agree with TRBD2. This CDR3 region has 15 residues. From germline, CDR1 is SGHRS and CDR2 YFSETQ. The junction had 7 bases not matched to a gene; V was cut back by 4 bases and J by 7 bases. The CDR3 here is CASSADGLAGHTQYF. The CDR3 DNA follows: TGCGCCAGCAGCGCGGACGGACTAGCGGGACATACGCAGTATTTT.

V gene TRBV30 combines with J gene TRBJ1-5; 7 bases are a match to TRBD1. Germline V gene data show CDR1 as GTSNPN and CDR2 as SVGIG (reference sequence). Trimming took 0 bases from V and 7 from J; bases not matched to a gene: 6. This CDR3 comprises 14 residues. DNA of the CDR3: TGTGCCTGGAGTGTACCGACAGGGCACCAGCCCCAGCATTTT. This translates into CAWSVPTGHQPQHF.

The CDR3 nucleotides are TGTGCCAGCAGCAGAGCCCAGGGTAGCAACAATGAGCAGTTCTTC. As protein: CASSRAQGSNNEQFF. The chain joins TRBV3-1 (or the pseudogene TRBV3-2) to TRBJ2-1; D is possibly TRBD1 (5 bases). The germline gives CDR1 LGHDT, CDR2 YNNKEL (reference sequence). This CDR3 is 15 amino acids long. V lost 5 bases and J lost 5, with 16 bases in between.

This sequence joins TRBV11-3 and TRBJ1-2; 7 bases fit TRBD1. There are 15 residues in the CDR3. CDR1 SGHNT and CDR2 YENEEA come from the germline V gene. The trim removed 5 bases at V and 3 bases at J, leaving 9 bases unmatched. The CDR3 loop reads CASSTRSGTDYGYTF. The CDR3, as DNA: TGTGCCAGCAGCACCAGAAGCGGGACAGACTATGGCTACACCTTC.